This passage covers 5 T cell receptor beta chains from one sample sequenced in a study of OX40 agonist ivuxolimab in advanced cancers. Profiled with immunoSEQ multiplex PCR; TCRdb holds only in-frame clones, not every one. In the table there are approximately 50,000 clones, 80% of which are singletons. The specimen comprised CD4+ or CD8+ T cells sorted from blood, sampled in a trial of the OX40 agonist ivuxolimab. The receptors derive from an adult with an advanced solid tumor such as melanoma, head and neck, liver or kidney cancer.

V and J are TRBV6-1 and TRBJ2-7, with 8 bases matching TRBD1. Looked up from germline, CDR1 is MNHNS and CDR2 is SASEGT. Trimming took 6 bases from V and 3 from J; bases not matched to a gene: 7. This CDR3 spans 14 amino acids. DNA of the CDR3: TGTGCCAGCAGCCGCGGACAGGGACTCTACGAGCAGTACTTC. Encoded protein: CASSRGQGLYEQYF.

The chain has TRBV15 and TRBJ2-4, with D perhaps being TRBD1 or TRBD2 (7 bases each). Germline CDR1 reads LNHNV; CDR2 reads YYDKDF (reference sequence). The V gene lost 7 bases and the J gene lost 0 bases, with 19 bases spanning the gap. The CDR3 loop spans 17 amino acids. The DNA for the CDR3 is TGTGCCACCACCCAGGGGGGGCACCTATTAGCCAAAAACATTCAGTACTTC. This sequence encodes CATTQGGHLLAKNIQYF.

V and J are TRBV14 and TRBJ1-1; 8 bases line up with TRBD1. This CDR3 comprises 14 residues. Germline trimming cut 4 bases from V and 5 bases from J; bases unmatched to any gene: 6. Germline loops: CDR1 SGHDN, CDR2 FVKESK. The CDR3 protein is CASSLIDRGTEAFF. The CDR3 DNA sequence: TGTGCCAGCAGCCTTATTGACAGGGGAACTGAAGCTTTCTTT.

The genes are TRBV5-1 and TRBJ2-1, with 8 bases fitting TRBD2. Germline loops: CDR1 SGHRS, CDR2 YFSETQ. The CDR3 loop spans 15 amino acids. The ends lost 0 bases at V and 2 bases at J; junction bases unmatched: 1. In DNA, the CDR3 is TGCGCCAGCAGCTTGGTTAGCGGGGCCTACAATGAGCAGTTCTTC. Its translation: CASSLVSGAYNEQFF.

The CDR3 nucleotides are TGTGCCAGCAGTTTGGGGCAGTTCGGGACCCAGTACTTC. The encoded protein is CASSLGQFGTQYF. The J gene is TRBJ2-5, the V gene TRBV28; D might be TRBD1 (5 bases). The germline V gene has CDR1 MDHEN and CDR2 SYDVKM. V was pared by 3 bases and J by 7 bases, with 12 bases between. The CDR3 extends over 13 amino acids.